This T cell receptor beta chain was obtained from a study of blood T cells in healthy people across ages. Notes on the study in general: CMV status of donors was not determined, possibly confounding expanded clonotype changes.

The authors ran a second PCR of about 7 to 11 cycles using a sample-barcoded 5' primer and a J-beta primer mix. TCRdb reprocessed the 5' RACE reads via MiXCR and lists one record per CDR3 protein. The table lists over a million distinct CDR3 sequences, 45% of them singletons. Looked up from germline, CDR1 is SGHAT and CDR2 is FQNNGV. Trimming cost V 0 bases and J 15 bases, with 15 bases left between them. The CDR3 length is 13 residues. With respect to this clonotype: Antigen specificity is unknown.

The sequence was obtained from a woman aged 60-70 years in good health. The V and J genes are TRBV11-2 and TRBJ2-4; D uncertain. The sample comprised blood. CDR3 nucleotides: TGTGCCAGCAGCTTAGATAGGAAGTCCGACCTGTACTTC. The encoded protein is CASSLDRKSDLYF. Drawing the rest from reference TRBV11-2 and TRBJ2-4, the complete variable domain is EAGVAQSPRYKIIEKRQSVAFWCNPISGHATLYWYQQILGQGPKLLIQFQNNGVVDDSQLPKDRFSAERLKGVDSTLKIQPAKLEDSAVYLCASSLDRKSDLYFGAGTRLSVL.